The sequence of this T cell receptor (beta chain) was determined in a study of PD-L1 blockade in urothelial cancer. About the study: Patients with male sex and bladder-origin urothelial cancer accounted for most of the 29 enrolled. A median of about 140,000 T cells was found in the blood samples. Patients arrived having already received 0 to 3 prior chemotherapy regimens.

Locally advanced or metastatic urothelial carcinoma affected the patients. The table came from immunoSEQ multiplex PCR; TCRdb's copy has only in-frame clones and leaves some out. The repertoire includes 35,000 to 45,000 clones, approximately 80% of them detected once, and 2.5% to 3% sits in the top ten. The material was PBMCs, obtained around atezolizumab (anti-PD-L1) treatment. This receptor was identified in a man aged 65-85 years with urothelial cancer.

CDR3: CASSSDPGGGTEAFF. As DNA, the CDR3 is TGCGCCAGCAGCTCGGACCCTGGGGGAGGCACTGAAGCTTTCTTT. J is TRBJ1-1 and V is TRBV5-1, with D perhaps matching TRBD1 (5 bases). V was pared by 3 bases and J by 4 bases, with 16 bases between. Germline-derived CDR1 and CDR2 are SGHRS and YFSETQ. This CDR3 is 15 amino acids long.